Listed here is a single TCR beta chain. Its antigen remains unidentified. The source of the sample is a study of T-cell memory formation after mild COVID-19. Regarding the study as a whole: Among clones peaking at day 37 in the second wave, SARS-CoV-2 specificity remained unconfirmed. Some responding clones appeared in pre-infection memory, suggesting cross-reactive memory joined.

One entry per CDR3 protein, called by TCRdb with MiXCR from the 5' RACE reads. The data hold approximately 190,000 distinct CDR3 sequences, with approximately 20% observed a single time. CDR3 length: 12 amino acids. Trimming took 4 bases from V and 7 from J, leaving 13 bases between them. Looked up from germline, CDR1 is DFQATT and CDR2 is SNEGSKA (reference sequence). Sequenced sample: PBMCs or a T cell subset sorted from them (not recorded which). The chain links TRBV20-1 to TRBJ1-1, with D tentatively TRBD1 (6 bases). The sequence was obtained from an adult woman who had mild COVID-19 (a few samples of this study predate the infection). Cell type and time point are not known. The DNA of the CDR3 is TGCAGTGCTACACACAGGGTTATTGAAGCTTTCTTT. Amino acids: CSATHRVIEAFF.